This T cell receptor beta chain is drawn from a study of cytomegalovirus exposure and HLA in healthy donors. Study background: Earlier findings included about 120 million unique TCR beta sequences obtained from 150 million to 200 million T cells. Study-wide findings and caveats: It is likely that the observed cluster of highly shared sequence variants was a sequencing artifact. A later analysis reportedly found that, within productive TCRs, an Asian-associated ancestry cluster had fewer N-insertions than the mean observed across the roughly 730 donors.

Germline V CDR1 and CDR2: MGHDK, SYGVNS. The CDR3 is 13 residues long. The V and J ends lost 4 bases and 1 base respectively, with 6 bases between them. On this clone itself: What it binds is unknown.

Primers included in the PCR were 60 Vbeta and 13 Jbeta primers. TCRdb's table, derived via immunoSEQ multiplex PCR, lists solely in-frame clones and lacks some. The table has some 120,000 clones, 70% to 80% seen once; the top ten hold more than 7%. The chain employs TRBV25-1 and TRBJ2-3, with D maybe TRBD2 (6 bases). Sequenced material: PBMCs. This sequence originates from a woman aged 45-59 years in good health and CMV-seropositive. The CDR3 loop is CASSVAGTDTQYF. The CDR3, as DNA: TGTGCCAGCAGTGTAGCGGGCACAGATACGCAGTATTTT.